The T cell receptor beta chain under discussion was sequenced for a study of T-cell reconstitution after alpha-beta-depleted transplantation in children. Study-wide findings and caveats: Surviving recipient T cells and thymic progenitors underlay high day-60 TCRbeta diversity in some patients. Newly generated T cells supplied most T-cell counts and diversity one year post-transplant. Approximately two months post-transplant, alpha-beta T cells reportedly originated from several hundred expanded graft clones.

Germline CDR1 reads SGHRS; CDR2 reads YFSETQ. The CDR3 covers 16 residues. After removal of 4 bases from V and 3 bases from J, the junction contained 10 bases not matched to a gene. In regard to this clonotype: Its target is not known. A read error is possible here, since a much larger clone lies one base away.

Unique molecular identifiers were incorporated when the TCRbeta library was constructed. TCRdb ran MiXCR on the PCR reads and lists one entry per CDR3 protein. The sample lists around 64,000 distinct CDR3 sequences; about a tenth were seen once. The chain links TRBV5-1 to TRBJ1-5; TRBD1 aligns across 7 bases. The TCR was taken from a boy younger than 18 with acute myeloid leukemia, due to receive a stem cell transplant. Specimen: PBMCs, collected before TCRalphabeta/CD19-depleted stem cell transplant. CDR3 protein: CASSPGQINTNQPQHF. The CDR3 nucleotides read TGCGCCAGCAGCCCGGGACAGATCAATACCAATCAGCCCCAGCATTTT.